These 3 T cell receptor beta chains were all obtained from the same sample, sequenced in a study of OX40 agonist ivuxolimab in advanced cancers. Sequenced by immunoSEQ multiplex PCR; TCRdb stores in-frame clones only, minus some. The table has around 53,000 clones, about 82% seen once. The sample in question was CD4+ or CD8+ T cells sorted from blood, obtained in a trial of the OX40 agonist ivuxolimab. Source of these receptors: an adult with an advanced solid tumor such as melanoma, head and neck, liver or kidney cancer.

The J gene is TRBJ1-1, the V gene TRBV5-1; no firm D call. Germline CDR1 and CDR2: SGHRS and YFSETQ. V gave up 2 bases and J gave up 3 bases, with 8 bases separating them. CDR3 size: 13 residues. In nucleotides, the CDR3 is TGCGCCAGCAGCTTTTCCGGGGACACTGAAGCTTTCTTT. Protein: CASSFSGDTEAFF.

The V call is TRBV9, the J call TRBJ2-5; TRBD2 matches at 8 bases. CDR3 length equals 17 residues. Germline V CDR1 and CDR2: SGDLS, YYNGEE. The V and J ends lost 3 bases and 3 bases, in that order; junction bases with no gene match: 13. This CDR3 is CASSGPFWVSGEETQYF. The CDR3 nucleotides read TGTGCCAGCAGCGGCCCGTTTTGGGTTAGCGGGGAAGAGACCCAGTACTTC.

The chain carries TRBV18 and TRBJ2-5; 9 bases line up with TRBD2. Germline CDR1 reads KGHSH; CDR2 reads LQKENI. The V gene end was trimmed by 2 bases and the J gene end by 5 bases; junction bases not matched to a gene: 6. The CDR3 runs 15 residues. The CDR3 DNA reads as TGTGCCAGCTCACCAACTTCGACTAGCGGCGAGACCCAGTACTTC. Translating gives CASSPTSTSGETQYF.